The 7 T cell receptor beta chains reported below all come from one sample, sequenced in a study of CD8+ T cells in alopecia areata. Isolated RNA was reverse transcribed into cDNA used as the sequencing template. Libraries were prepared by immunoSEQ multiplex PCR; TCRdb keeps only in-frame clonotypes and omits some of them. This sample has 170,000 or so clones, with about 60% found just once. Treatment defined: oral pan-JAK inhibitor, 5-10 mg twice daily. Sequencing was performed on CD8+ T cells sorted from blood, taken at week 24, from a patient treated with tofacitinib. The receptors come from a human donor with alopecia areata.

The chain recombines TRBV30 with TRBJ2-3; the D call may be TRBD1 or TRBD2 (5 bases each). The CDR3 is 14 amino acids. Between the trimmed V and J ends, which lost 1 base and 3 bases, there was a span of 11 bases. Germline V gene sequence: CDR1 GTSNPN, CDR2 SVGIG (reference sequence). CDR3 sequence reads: CAWSGGSGTDTQYF. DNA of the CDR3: TGTGCCTGGAGTGGGGGGTCGGGAACAGATACGCAGTATTTT. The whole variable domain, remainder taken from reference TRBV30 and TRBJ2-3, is SQTIHQWPATLVQPVGSPLSLECTVEGTSNPNLYWYRQAAGRGLQLLFYSVGIGQISSEVPQNLSASRPQDRQFILSSKKLLLSDSGFYLCAWSGGSGTDTQYFGPGTRLTVL.

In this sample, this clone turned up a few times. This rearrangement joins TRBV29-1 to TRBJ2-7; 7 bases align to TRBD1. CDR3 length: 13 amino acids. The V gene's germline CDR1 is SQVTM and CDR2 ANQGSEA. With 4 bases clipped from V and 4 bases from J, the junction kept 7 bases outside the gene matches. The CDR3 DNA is TGCAGCGTTGTTGCACAGGGGTTATACGAGCAGTACTTC. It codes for CSVVAQGLYEQYF.

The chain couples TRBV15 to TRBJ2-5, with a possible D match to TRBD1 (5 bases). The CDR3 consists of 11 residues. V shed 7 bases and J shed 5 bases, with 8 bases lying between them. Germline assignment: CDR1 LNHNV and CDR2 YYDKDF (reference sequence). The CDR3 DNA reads TGTGCCACCAAGGGGCGTGAGACCCAGTACTTC. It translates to CATKGRETQYF.

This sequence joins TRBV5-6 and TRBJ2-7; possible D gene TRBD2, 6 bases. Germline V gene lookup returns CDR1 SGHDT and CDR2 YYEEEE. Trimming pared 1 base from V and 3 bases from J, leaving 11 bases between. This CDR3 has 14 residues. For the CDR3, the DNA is TGTGCCAGCAGCTTGACTAGCAGATACTACGAGCAGTACTTC. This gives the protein CASSLTSRYYEQYF.

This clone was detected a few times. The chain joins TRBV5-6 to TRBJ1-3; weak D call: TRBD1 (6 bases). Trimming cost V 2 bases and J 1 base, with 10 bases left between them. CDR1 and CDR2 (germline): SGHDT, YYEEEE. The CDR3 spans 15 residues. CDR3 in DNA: TGTGCCAGCAGCTTTGGAAGGGGGTCTGGAAACACCATATATTTT. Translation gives CASSFGRGSGNTIYF.

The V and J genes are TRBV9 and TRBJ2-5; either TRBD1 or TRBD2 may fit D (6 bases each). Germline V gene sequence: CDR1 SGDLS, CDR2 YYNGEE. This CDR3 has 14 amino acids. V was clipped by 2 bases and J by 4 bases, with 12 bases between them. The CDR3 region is CASSVDGGGETQYF. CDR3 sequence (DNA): TGTGCCAGCAGCGTTGACGGGGGCGGAGAGACCCAGTACTTC.

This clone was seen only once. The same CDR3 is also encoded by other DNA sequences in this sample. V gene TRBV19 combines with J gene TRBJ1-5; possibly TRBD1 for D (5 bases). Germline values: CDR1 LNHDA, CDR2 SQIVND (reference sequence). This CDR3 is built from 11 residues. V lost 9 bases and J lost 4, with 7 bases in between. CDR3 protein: CASGGNQPQHF. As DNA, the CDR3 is TGTGCCAGCGGGGGGAATCAGCCCCAGCATTTT.